This T cell receptor beta chain is drawn from a study of CD8 T cells in ankylosing spondylitis. Study-level points and caveats: A TCR beta motif of eight or nine highly homologous variants seemed to mark ankylosing spondylitis blood.

About this clonotype itself: Its antigen remains unknown.

One entry per CDR3 protein results from TCRdb running MiXCR on the 5' RACE reads. In the table there are 300,000 to 400,000 distinct CDR3 sequences, about a fifth of which are singletons. Trimming shortened V by 6 bases and J by 3 bases, and 15 bases separated the two germline ends. CDR3 length equals 13 residues. The germline gives CDR1 DFQATT, CDR2 SNEGSKA (reference sequence). This clonotype was sampled from a male donor with ankylosing spondylitis. The chain uses TRBV20-1 and TRBJ2-7, with D perhaps being TRBD1 or TRBD2 (5 bases each). Specimen: blood, either unsorted or a sorted T cell fraction (not recorded which). The CDR3 DNA follows: TGCAGTGCCCCTGCCCCGGGGCTCTACGAGCAGTACTTC. It codes for CSAPAPGLYEQYF.